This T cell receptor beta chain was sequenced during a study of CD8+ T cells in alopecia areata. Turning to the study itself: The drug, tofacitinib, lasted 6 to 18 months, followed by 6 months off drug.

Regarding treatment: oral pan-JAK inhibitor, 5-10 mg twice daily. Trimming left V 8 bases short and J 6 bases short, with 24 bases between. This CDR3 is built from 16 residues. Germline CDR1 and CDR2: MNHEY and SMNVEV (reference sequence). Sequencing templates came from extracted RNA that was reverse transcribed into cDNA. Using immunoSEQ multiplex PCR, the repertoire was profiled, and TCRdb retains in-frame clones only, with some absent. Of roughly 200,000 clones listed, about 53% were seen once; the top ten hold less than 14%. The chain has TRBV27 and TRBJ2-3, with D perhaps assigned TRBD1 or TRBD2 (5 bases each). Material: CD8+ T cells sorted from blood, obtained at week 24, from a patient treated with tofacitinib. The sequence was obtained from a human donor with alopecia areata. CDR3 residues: CASARDRRGITDTQYF. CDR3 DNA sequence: TGTGCCAGCGCCCGGGACCGAAGAGGTATTACCGATACGCAGTATTTT.